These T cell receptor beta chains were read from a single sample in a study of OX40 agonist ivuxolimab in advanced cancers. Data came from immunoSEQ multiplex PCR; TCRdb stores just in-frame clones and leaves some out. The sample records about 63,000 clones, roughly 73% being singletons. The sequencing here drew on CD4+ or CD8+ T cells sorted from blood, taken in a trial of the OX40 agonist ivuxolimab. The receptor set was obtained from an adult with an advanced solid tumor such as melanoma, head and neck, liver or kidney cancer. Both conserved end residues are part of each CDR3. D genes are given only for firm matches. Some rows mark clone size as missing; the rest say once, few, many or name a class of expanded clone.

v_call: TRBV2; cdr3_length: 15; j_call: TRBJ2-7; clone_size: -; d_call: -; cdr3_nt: TGTGCCAGCGATCAGGAAAAGGGGCTGGGCTACGAGCAGTACTTC; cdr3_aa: CASDQEKGLGYEQYF
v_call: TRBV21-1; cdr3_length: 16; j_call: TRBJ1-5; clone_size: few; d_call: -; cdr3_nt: -; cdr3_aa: CASPEVGTGNHQPQHF
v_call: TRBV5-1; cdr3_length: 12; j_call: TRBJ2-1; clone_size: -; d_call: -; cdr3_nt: TGCGCCAGCAGCTTGGCTTTCAATGAGCAGTTCTTC; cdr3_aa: CASSLAFNEQFF
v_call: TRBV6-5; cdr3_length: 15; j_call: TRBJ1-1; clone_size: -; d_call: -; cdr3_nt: TGTGCCAGCAGTAACTCGGAGATCATGAACACTGAAGCTTTCTTT; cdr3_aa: CASSNSEIMNTEAFF
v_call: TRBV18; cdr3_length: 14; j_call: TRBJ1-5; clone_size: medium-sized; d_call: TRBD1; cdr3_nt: TGTGCCAGCTCCCTCGGGCAGGGGGTATGGCCCCAGCATTTT; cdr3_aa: CASSLGQGVWPQHF
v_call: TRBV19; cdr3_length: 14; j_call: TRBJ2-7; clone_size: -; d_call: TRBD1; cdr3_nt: TGTGCCAGTAGTATGGGGGCAGGGGGCTACGAGCAGTACTTC; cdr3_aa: CASSMGAGGYEQYF
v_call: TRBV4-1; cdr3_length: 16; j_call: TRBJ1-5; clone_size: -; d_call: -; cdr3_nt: TGCGCCAGCAGCCAAGACGCGGGATTCGACAATCAGCCCCAGCATTTT; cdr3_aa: CASSQDAGFDNQPQHF
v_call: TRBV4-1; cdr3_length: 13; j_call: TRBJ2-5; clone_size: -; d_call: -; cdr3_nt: TGCGCCAGCAGCCAGGCACTACAAGAGACCCAGTACTTC; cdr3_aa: CASSQALQETQYF
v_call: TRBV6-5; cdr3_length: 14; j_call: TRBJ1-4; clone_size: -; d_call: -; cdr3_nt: TGTGCCAGCAGTTACCAGACCGGTGGTGAAAAACTGTTTTTT; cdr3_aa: CASSYQTGGEKLFF
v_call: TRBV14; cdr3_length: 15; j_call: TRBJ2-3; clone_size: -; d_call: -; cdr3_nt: TGTGCCAGCAGCCAGAGGACCGGTGGAACAGATACGCAGTATTTT; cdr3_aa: CASSQRTGGTDTQYF
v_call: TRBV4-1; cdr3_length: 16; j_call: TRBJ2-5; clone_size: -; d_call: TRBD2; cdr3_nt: TGCGCCAGCAGCCAAGGGCGACTAGCGGGTGAAGAGACCCAGTACTTC; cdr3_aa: CASSQGRLAGEETQYF
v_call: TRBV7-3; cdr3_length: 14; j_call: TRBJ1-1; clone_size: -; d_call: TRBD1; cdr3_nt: TGTGCCAGCAGAGAACGACAGGGGGGCACTGAAGCTTTCTTT; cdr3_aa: CASRERQGGTEAFF
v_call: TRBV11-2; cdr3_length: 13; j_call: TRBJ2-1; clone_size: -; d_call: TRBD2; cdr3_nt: TGTGCCAGCAGCTTAGGACTAGCGGGAAAGCAGTTCTTC; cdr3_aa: CASSLGLAGKQFF
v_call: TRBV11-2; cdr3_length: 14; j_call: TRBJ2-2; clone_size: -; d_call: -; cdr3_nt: TGTGCCAGCAGCTTTTGGCAGGGCGGAGGGGAGCTGTTTTTT; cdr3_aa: CASSFWQGGGELFF
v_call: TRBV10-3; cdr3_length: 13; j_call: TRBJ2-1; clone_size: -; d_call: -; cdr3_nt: TGTGCTCAACGGTCCCACCCTGCGGATGAGCAGTTCTTC; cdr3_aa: CAQRSHPADEQFF
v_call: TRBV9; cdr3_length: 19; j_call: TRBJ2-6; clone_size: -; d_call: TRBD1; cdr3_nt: TGTGCCAGCAGCGTAAGTCCGGGACAGGACTACTCTGGGGCCAACGTCCTGACTTTC; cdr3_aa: CASSVSPGQDYSGANVLTF
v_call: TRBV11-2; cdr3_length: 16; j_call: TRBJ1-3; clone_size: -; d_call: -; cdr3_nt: TGTGCCAGCAGCGGAATTATATCGGAGACTGGAAACACCATATATTTT; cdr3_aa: CASSGIISETGNTIYF
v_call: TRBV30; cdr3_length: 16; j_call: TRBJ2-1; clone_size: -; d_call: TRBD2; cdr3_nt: TGTGCCTGGCTCCCTAGGACTAGCGGGGGGGCCGATGAGCAGTTCTTC; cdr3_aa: CAWLPRTSGGADEQFF
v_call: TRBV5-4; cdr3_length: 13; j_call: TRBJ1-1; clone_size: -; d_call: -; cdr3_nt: TGTGCCAGCAGCATTGGGCAGGGAAGAGAAGCTTTCTTT; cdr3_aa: CASSIGQGREAFF
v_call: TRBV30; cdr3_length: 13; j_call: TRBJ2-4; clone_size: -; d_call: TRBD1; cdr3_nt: TGTGCCGGGACAGGGGTCGCGAAAAACATTCAGTACTTC; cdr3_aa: CAGTGVAKNIQYF
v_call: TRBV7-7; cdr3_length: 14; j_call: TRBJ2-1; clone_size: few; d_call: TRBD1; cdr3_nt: TGTGCTAGCAGCCCATGGACAGGCCCGGGTGAGCAGTTCTTC; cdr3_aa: CASSPWTGPGEQFF
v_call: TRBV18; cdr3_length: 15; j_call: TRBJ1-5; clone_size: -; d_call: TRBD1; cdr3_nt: TGTGCCAGCTCACGGACAGGGGAGTACAATCAGCCCCAGCATTTT; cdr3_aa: CASSRTGEYNQPQHF
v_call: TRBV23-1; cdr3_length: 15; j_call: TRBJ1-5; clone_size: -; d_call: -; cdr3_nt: TGCGCCAGGAAATCCAGGGGAGGTCGGGATCAGCCCCAGCATTTT; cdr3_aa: CARKSRGGRDQPQHF
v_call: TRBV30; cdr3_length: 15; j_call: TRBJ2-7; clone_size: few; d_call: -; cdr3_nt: TGTGCCTGGAGGCCCGGAGGGACCGAGCGACTTGCGCAGTACTTC; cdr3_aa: CAWRPGGTERLAQYF
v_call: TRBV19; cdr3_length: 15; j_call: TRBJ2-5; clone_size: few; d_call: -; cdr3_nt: TGTGCCAGTAGTATAACCGGCTCCCTGCTGCAGACCCAGTACTTC; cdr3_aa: CASSITGSLLQTQYF
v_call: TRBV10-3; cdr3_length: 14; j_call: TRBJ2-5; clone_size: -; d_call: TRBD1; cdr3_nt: TGTGCCTCCGGAAACAGGCAGGGGGAAGAGACCCAGTACTTC; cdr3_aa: CASGNRQGEETQYF
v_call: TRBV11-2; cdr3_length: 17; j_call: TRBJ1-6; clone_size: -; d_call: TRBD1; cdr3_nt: TGTGCCAGCAGCCTGCATTTCCCGGGACAGTATAATTCACCCCTCCACTTT; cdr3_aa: CASSLHFPGQYNSPLHF
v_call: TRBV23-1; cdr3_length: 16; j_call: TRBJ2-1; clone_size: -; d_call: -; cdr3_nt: TGCGCCAGCAGTCACCAGTACAGGAGCTCCTACAATGAGCAGTTCTTC; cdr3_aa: CASSHQYRSSYNEQFF
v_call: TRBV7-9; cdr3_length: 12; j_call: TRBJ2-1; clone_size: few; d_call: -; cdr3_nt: TGTGCCAGCAGCGACCTCGAGAGCGTGCAGTTCTTC; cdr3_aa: CASSDLESVQFF
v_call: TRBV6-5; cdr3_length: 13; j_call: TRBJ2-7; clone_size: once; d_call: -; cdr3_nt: TGTGCCAGCAGTTACCGGCAGGCCCACGAGCAGTACTTC; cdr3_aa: CASSYRQAHEQYF
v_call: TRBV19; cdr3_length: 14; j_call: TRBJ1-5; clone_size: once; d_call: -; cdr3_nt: TGTGCCAGTAGTACCGGGGCCAGCAATCAGCCCCAGCATTTT; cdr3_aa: CASSTGASNQPQHF
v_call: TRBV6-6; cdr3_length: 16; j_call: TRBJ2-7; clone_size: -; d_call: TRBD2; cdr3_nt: TGTGCCAGCAGTTACACCACTAGCGGTCTCACCTACGAGCAGTACTTC; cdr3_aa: CASSYTTSGLTYEQYF
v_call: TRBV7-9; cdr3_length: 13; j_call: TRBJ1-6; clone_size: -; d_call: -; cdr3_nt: TGTGCCAGCAGCGGCATGGCCAATTCACCCCTCCACTTT; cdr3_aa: CASSGMANSPLHF
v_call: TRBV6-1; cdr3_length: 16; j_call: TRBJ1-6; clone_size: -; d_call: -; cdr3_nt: TGTGCCAGCAGTGGATTTTTTGGTACAGATTATTCACCCCTCCACTTT; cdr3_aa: CASSGFFGTDYSPLHF
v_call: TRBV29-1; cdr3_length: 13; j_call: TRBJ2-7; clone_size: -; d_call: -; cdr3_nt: TGCAGCGTTGCGCTGCGGTGGTCCTACGAGCAGTACTTC; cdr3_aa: CSVALRWSYEQYF
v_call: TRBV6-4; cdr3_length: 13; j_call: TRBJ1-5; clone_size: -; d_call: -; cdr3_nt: TGTGCCAGCTATACAGGGTTCAATCAGCCCCAGCATTTT; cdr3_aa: CASYTGFNQPQHF
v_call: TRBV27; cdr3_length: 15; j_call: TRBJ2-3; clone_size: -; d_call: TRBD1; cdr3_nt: TGTGCCAGCAGTTTATTTGGGACAGGGGAAGATACGCAGTATTTT; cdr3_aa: CASSLFGTGEDTQYF
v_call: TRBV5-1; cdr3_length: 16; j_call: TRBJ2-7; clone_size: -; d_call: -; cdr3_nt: TGCGCCAGCAGCTTGGCCGTGACAGCCCTGGGGTACGAGCAGTACTTC; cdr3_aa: CASSLAVTALGYEQYF
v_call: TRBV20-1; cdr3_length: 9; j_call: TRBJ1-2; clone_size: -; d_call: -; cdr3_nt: TGCAGTGCGTATGATGGCTACACCTTC; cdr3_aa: CSAYDGYTF
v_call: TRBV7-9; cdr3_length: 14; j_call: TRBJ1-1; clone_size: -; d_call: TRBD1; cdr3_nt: TGTGCCAGCAGCTTGCGGGACAGTCACACTGAAGCTTTCTTT; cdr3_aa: CASSLRDSHTEAFF
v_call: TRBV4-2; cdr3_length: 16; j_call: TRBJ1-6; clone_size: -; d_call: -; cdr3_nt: TGTGCCAGCAGCCAAGAGGGAGGCAGGGGCACGGGGGAACTCCACTTT; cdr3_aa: CASSQEGGRGTGELHF
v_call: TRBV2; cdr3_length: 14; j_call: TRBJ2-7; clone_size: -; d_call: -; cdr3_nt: TGTGCCAGCAGTGAGAACAGGGCGTTTTTTAAGCAGTACTTC; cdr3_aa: CASSENRAFFKQYF
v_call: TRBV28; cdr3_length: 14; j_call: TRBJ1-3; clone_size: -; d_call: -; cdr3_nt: TGTGCCAGCAGTTTAGGGGGGCCCGGAAACACCATATATTTT; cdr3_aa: CASSLGGPGNTIYF
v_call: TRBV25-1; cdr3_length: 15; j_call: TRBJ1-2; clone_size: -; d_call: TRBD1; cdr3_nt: TGTGCCAGCAGTGACCGGGACAGGGGGTCCTATGGCTACACCTTC; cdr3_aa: CASSDRDRGSYGYTF
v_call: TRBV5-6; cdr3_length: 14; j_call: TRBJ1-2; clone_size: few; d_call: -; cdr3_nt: TGTGCCAGCAGCCGCCAGACAGGATCCTATGGCTACACCTTC; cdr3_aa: CASSRQTGSYGYTF
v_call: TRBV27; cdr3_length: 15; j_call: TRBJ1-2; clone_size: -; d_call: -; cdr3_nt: TGTGCCAGCAGTTTAAACAGGAGAGGAAACTATGGCTACACCTTC; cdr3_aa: CASSLNRRGNYGYTF
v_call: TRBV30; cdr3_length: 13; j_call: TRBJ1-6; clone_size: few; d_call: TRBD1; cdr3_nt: TGTGCCTGGACCGGGACAGGGGGATCACCCCTCCACTTT; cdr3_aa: CAWTGTGGSPLHF
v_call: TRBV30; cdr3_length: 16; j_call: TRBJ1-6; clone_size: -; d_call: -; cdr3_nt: TGTGCCTGGAATAGTGAGCTGAGCTCCTATAATTCACCCCTCCACTTT; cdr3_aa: CAWNSELSSYNSPLHF
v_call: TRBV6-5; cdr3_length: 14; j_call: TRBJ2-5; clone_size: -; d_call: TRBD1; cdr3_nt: TGTGCCAGCAGTCAACAGGGGGCGCGGGAGACCCAGTACTTC; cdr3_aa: CASSQQGARETQYF
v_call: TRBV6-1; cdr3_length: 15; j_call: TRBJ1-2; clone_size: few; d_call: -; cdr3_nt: TGTGCCAGCACAAAAAGACAGGCCACTAACTATGGCTACACCTTC; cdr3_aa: CASTKRQATNYGYTF
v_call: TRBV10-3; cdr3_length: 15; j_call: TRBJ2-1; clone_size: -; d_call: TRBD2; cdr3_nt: TGTGCCATCAGTGTAGCGGGAGGTTCCTACAATGAGCAGTTCTTC; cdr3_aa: CAISVAGGSYNEQFF
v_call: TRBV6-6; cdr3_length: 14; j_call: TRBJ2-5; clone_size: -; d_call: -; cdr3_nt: TGTGCCAGCAGTTACTTGGAAATTCAAGAGACCCAGTACTTC; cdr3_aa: CASSYLEIQETQYF
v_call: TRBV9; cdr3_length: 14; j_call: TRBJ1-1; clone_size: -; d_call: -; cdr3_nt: TGTGCCAGCAGCCCCCCCCAGGGGTTGACTGAAGCTTTCTTT; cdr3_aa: CASSPPQGLTEAFF
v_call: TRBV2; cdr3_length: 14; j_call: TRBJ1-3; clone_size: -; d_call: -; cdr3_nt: TGTGCCAGCAGCGAACTGGGGTCTGGAAACACCATATATTTT; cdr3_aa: CASSELGSGNTIYF